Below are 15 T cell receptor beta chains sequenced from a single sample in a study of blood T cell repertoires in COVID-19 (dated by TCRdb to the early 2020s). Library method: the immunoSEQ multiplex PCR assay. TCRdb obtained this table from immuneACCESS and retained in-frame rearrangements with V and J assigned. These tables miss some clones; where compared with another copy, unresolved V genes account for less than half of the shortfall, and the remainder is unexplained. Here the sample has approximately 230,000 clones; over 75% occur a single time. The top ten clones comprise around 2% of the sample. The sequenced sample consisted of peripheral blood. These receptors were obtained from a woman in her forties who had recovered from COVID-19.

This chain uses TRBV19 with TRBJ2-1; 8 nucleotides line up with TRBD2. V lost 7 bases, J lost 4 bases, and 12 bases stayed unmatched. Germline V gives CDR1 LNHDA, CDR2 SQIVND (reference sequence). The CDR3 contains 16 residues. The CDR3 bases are TGTGCCAGTAACGGGGGGGGCCAAATAGAATACAATGAGCAGTTCTTC. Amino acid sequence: CASNGGGQIEYNEQFF.

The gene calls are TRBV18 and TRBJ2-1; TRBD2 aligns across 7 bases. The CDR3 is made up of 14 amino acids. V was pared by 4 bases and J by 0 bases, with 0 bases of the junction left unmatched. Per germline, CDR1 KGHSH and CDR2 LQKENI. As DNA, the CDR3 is TGTGCCAGCTCACGGGGGGGCTCCTACAATGAGCAGTTCTTC. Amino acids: CASSRGGSYNEQFF.

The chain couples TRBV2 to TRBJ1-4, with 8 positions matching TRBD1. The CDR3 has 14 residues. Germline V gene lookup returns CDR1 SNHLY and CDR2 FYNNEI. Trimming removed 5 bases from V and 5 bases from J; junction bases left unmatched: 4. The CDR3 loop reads CASSPRTGNEKLFF. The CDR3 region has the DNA TGTGCCAGCAGTCCAAGGACAGGGAATGAAAAACTGTTTTTT.

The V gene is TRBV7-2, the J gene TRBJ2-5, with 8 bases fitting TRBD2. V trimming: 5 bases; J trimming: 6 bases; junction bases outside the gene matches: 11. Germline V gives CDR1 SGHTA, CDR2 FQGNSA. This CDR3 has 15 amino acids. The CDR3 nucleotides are TGTGCCAGCAGCCGCCAGGGCGGGGGGCAGCAGACCCAGTACTTC. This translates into CASSRQGGGQQTQYF.

The CDR3 is CASTYTGGNYGYTF. In DNA, the CDR3 is TGTGCCAGCACCTATACAGGGGGCAACTATGGCTACACCTTC. This chain uses TRBV7-2 with TRBJ1-2, with TRBD1 matching over 9 bases. Germline V gene sequence: CDR1 SGHTA, CDR2 FQGNSA. CDR3 size: 14 residues. The junction had 5 bases not matched to a gene; V was cut back by 7 bases and J by 2 bases. Based on the CDR3 plus reference TRBV7-2 and TRBJ1-2, the full variable domain is GAGVSQSPSNKVTEKGKDVELRCDPISGHTALYWYRQSLGQGLEFLIYFQGNSAPDKSGLPSDRFSAERTGGSVSTLTIQRTQQEDSAVYLCASTYTGGNYGYTFGSGTRLTVV.

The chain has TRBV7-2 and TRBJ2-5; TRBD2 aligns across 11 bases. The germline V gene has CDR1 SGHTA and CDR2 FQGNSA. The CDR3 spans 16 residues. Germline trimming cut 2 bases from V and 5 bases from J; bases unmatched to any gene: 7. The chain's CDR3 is CASSLIAGGAGETQYF. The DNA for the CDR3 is TGTGCCAGCAGCTTAATAGCGGGGGGGGCCGGGGAGACCCAGTACTTC.

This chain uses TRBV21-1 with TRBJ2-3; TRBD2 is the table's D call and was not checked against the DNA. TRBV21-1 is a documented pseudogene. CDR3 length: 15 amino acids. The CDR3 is CASTLSGEGTDTQYF. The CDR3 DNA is TGTGCCAGCACCCTTAGCGGGGAAGGCACAGATACGCAGTATTTT.

The CDR3 reads CASSTGTGSFEAFF. The CDR3 bases are TGTGCCAGCAGCACCGGGACAGGATCCTTTGAAGCTTTCTTT. This chain joins TRBV7-8 and TRBJ1-1; 8 bases agree with TRBD1. V lost 5 bases and J lost 7; bases outside the gene matches: 9. This CDR3 is 14 amino acids long. Germline V gene sequence: CDR1 SGHVS, CDR2 FQNEAQ.

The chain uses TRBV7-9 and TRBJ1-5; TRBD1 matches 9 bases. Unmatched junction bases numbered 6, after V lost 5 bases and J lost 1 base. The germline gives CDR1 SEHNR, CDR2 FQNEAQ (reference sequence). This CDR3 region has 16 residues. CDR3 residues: CASSPSGTGSNQPQHF. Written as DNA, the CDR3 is TGTGCCAGCAGCCCCTCCGGGACAGGGAGCAATCAGCCCCAGCATTTT.

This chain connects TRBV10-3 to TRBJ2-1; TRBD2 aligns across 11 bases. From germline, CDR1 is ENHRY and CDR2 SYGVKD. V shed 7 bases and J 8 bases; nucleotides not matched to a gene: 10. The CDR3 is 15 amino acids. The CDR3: CAITMTSGVADEQFF. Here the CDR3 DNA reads TGTGCCATCACCATGACTAGCGGGGTTGCGGATGAGCAGTTCTTC.

CDR3: CASSLAPWQGARNQPQHF. The CDR3 DNA reads TGTGCCAGCAGCTTAGCGCCCTGGCAGGGGGCACGGAATCAGCCCCAGCATTTT. V is TRBV7-2 and J is TRBJ1-5, with 8 bases lining up with TRBD1. This CDR3 is built from 18 residues. CDR1 and CDR2 from the germline V gene are SGHTA and FQGNSA. V shed 0 bases, J shed 4 bases, and the junction held 11 bases outside the gene matches.

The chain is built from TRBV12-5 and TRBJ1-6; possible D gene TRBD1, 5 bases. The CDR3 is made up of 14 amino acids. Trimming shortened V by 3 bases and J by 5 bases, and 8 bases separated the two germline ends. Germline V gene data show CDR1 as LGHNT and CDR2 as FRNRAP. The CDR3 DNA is TGTGCTAGTGGTTTCGGCAGGGATAATTCACCCCTCCACTTT. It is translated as CASGFGRDNSPLHF.

The CDR3: CASSVDGGQGETQYF. The CDR3 DNA follows: TGTGCCAGCAGCGTAGATGGGGGCCAAGGGGAGACCCAGTACTTC. The chain recombines TRBV9 with TRBJ2-5; D is perhaps TRBD1 (6 bases). This CDR3 has 15 amino acids. The germline gives CDR1 SGDLS, CDR2 YYNGEE. Trimming shortened V by 0 bases and J by 5 bases, and 14 bases separated the two germline ends. The full variable domain, its missing parts supplied by reference TRBV9 and TRBJ2-5, is DSGVTQTPKHLITATGQRVTLRCSPRSGDLSVYWYQQSLDQGLQFLIQYYNGEERAKGNILERFSAQQFPDLHSELNLSSLELGDSALYFCASSVDGGQGETQYFGPGTRLLVL.

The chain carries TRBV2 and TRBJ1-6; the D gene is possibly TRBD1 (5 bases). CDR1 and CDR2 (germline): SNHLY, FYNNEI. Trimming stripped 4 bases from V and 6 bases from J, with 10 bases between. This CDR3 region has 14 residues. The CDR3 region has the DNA TGTGCCAGCAGTGGCGACAGTACTAATTCACCCCTCCACTTT. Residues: CASSGDSTNSPLHF.

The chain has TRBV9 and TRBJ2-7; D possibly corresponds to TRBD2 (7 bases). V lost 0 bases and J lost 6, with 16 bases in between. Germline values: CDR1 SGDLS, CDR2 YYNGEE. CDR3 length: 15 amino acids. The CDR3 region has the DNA TGTGCCAGCAGCGTAGACGTCAGGGGAGGGGGCGAGCAGTACTTC. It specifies CASSVDVRGGGEQYF.